This T cell receptor (beta chain) was sequenced in a study of blood T cells in healthy people across ages. A remark on this clonotype: Its target is not known.

It was with a sample-barcoded 5' primer and a J-beta primer mix that a second PCR of about 7 to 12 cycles was run. Sequencing yielded, for each sample, at least 2.5 million paired-end reads carrying CDR3. TCRdb recomputed calls from the 5' RACE reads with MiXCR, one row per CDR3 protein. The data contain 1,500,000 or so distinct CDR3 sequences, roughly 43% of them singletons. Whole-study results and caveats: When one million T cells were used, diversity estimates were thought to be underestimates.

The specimen was blood. This clonotype was sampled from a woman younger than 35 in good health.

This CDR3 is CASSLGTSGGVQETQYF. The CDR3 bases are TGTGCCAGCAGTTTGGGGACTAGCGGGGGGGTACAAGAGACCCAGTACTTC. The V call is TRBV12-3 or TRBV12-4, the J call TRBJ2-5, with 16 bases lining up with TRBD2. This CDR3 contains 17 residues. V lost 3 bases to trimming and J lost 2 bases; unmatched junction nucleotides: 3.